The clone carrying this T cell receptor (beta chain) was detected a few times. Antigen unknown. This record comes from a study of blood T cells in healthy people across ages. As for the study in general: Every two T cells gave about one barcoded beta molecule via template switching. Overall study findings and caveats: In older individuals, TCR beta diversity per million T cells was lower, falling roughly linearly with age.

CDR1 SQVTM and CDR2 ANQGSEA come from the germline V gene. The CDR3 runs 15 residues. Sample-barcoded 5' priming and a J-beta primer mix drove a second PCR of roughly 7 to 11 cycles. Using its own MiXCR run on the 5' RACE reads, TCRdb lists one record per CDR3 protein. The repertoire holds 1 million or so distinct CDR3 sequences, with almost 25% as singletons. The sample was also reused in another study, on T cells of mothers and their children. From that paper: Sequencing returned over 10 million TCR beta CDR3 reads per mother and about 3 million per child.

V gene TRBV29-1 combines with J gene TRBJ2-5; maybe TRBD2 (5 bases). Judging by the DNA end, TRBJ2-7 fits better; the J call may be wrong. The sequence came from a girl aged 2-10 years in good health. Sequenced material: blood. This chain's CDR3 is CSVELGSDFDYEQYF. CDR3 nucleotide sequence: TGCAGCGTTGAATTGGGGAGTGACTTCGACTACGAGCAGTACTTC.